The clone carrying this T cell receptor beta chain has a single count. Antigen unknown. Naivety among CD8 cells was defined by CD45RO negativity and positive CCR7 selection, thereby excluding terminally differentiated effector memory CD45RA+ cells. This record belongs to a study of shared clonotypes between healthy human individuals. Findings and caveats of the study: Rarefaction indicated that sorted-subset sequencing remained incomplete although depth was large. Generally, estimated richness proved larger in naive subsets than it did in memory subsets. Clonotype sharing among donors likely depends on sequencing depth.

The deep-level immunoSEQ assay was used. The method was immunoSEQ multiplex PCR; TCRdb's version includes in-frame clones alone and lacks a portion of them. The sample consists of hundreds of thousands of clones, approximately 96% of them appearing once. The CDR3 loop spans 16 amino acids. CDR1 and CDR2 (germline): SGHRS, YFSETQ. Trimming cost V 0 bases and J 6 bases; bases outside gene matches: 9. Source material: naive CD8+ T cells sorted from blood. This receptor was taken from a young woman in good health. V is TRBV5-1 and J is TRBJ2-3, with TRBD2 matching over 8 bases. The CDR3 reads CASSLGSAGVGDTQYF. CDR3 DNA sequence: TGCGCCAGCAGCTTGGGGTCAGCGGGAGTCGGGGATACGCAGTATTTT.